Described below is a single T cell receptor beta chain sequence and its context. Its binding antigen is unknown. No much larger clone is present one base from it, and per-base qualities are unavailable. The library was built by means of the immunoSEQ multiplex PCR assay. For the multiplex PCR, a mixture combining 60 forward primers for TCR Vbeta segments and 13 reverse primers for TCR Jbeta segments was used. The CDR3 region of rearranged TCR beta genes was amplified from genomic DNA with a multiplex PCR assay. The amplified TCR beta libraries were sequenced on the Illumina HiSeq System as 87-base-pair reads. The original methods were these. A later analysis counted about 80 million unique TCR beta chains across the 650 to 700 repertoires, and 9.5 million to 11 million of these chains were shared by at least two donors. Raw reads were error-corrected and collapsed into unique sequences with a nearest-neighbor algorithm that merged closely related sequences to remove PCR and sequencing errors. To assign V, D and J gene segments, CDR3 sequences were aligned to IMGT reference sequences. For a sequence to be retained, a match of at least six nucleotides was required to both a V gene segment and a J gene segment. A rearrangement was called productive if the CDR3 had no stop codons and remained in frame with V and J, and every other rearrangement was called non-productive. CDR3 was defined according to IMGT convention as the region running from the second conserved V-encoded cysteine to the conserved J-encoded phenylalanine. The earlier analysis of fewer than 750 of the donors excluded sequences that lacked an unambiguous match to a single V gene segment. In an earlier analysis of a few hundred of the donors, V segments were called functional above 56.7% productive rearrangements and were called segregating when the between-donor standard deviation exceeded 5%. A statistical classification framework was built for diagnosing cytomegalovirus status from the catalog of TCR beta chain sequences. In a later analysis, TCR nucleotide sequences were compared against IMGT/GENE-DB human TR gene sequences so that V and J genes could be assigned. The TCRdist pipeline was used in a later analysis to assign CDR3 sequences and most-parsimonious VDJ recombination scenarios. In a later analysis, every TCR beta chain was defined by the combination of its CDR3 amino acid sequence and its V-gene family, and reads without a unique V-gene family were dropped. To address suspected cross-contamination and a sequencing artifact, a later analysis removed over 500 highly shared, low-generation-probability nucleotide sequences. For each public chain, a later analysis derived a clonal expansion index from normalized ranks of inferred template counts within each repertoire. In a later analysis, generation probabilities were computed with a VDJ recombination model fitted to out-of-frame rearrangements, and the resulting probabilities were checked against IGoR. In a later analysis, hypergeometric tests were used to score TCR-TCR, TCR-HLA and TCR-CMV co-occurrence, with a repertoire-size bias correction applied to TCR pairs. False discovery rates were estimated in a later analysis by permuting HLA or CMV assignments 20 times. In a later analysis, co-occurring TCRs were grouped using DBSCAN, with TCRdist sequence similarity added in when clustering inside HLA-allele-positive subsets. Repertoires with fewer than 30,000 or more than 120,000 public chains, plus five repertoires with anomalous nucleotide sharing, were excluded from co-occurrence clustering. Entries here come from immuneACCESS through TCRdb and include only in-frame sequences with V and J called. Some clones fail to appear in such tables; in the studies checked, an unresolved V gene covers under half of the shortfall, and the cause of the remainder is unknown. That table is the source of V, J and clone size, and D and trimming were worked out from the DNA. In all, the sample holds 150,000 to 180,000 clones, and roughly three quarters of those were seen once. In total, the top ten clones hold 7.7% of the sample.

These data originate in a study of cytomegalovirus exposure and HLA in healthy donors (dated by TCRdb to about 2017). Study-level background: In an earlier analysis of 450 to 750 of the donors, around 290 Gb of sequence data and 100 million or so unique TCR beta sequences from about 179 million T cells were reported. An early release covering 500 to 750 HLA-typed donors comprised about 320 gigabases of sequencing data and around 80 million unique TCR sequences. Among the approximately 430 genotyped donors, 81% belonged to the genetic ancestry cluster associated with self-reported Caucasian donors. The study aimed to test whether cataloging public T cell receptors could reveal signatures of past pathogen exposure. Using immunosequencing, the study profiled T cell repertoires from roughly 650 subjects and related those repertoires to cytomegalovirus serostatus. In addition to the first cohort of 650 to 800 subjects, a separate validation cohort of 100 to 150 different subjects was used. To predict cytomegalovirus infection status, the study combined high-throughput TCR immunosequencing, statistical association of individual TCRs with disease status, and machine learning. To study patterns of TCR occurrence, a later analysis re-analyzed previously published TCR beta repertoires from under 750 donors and added high-resolution HLA genotyping. Rather than using new phenotypic data, the later analysis identified candidate immune exposures from TCR beta sequences and from how often those sequences occurred across donors. An earlier analysis of some 500 of the donors applied high-throughput TCR beta sequencing to assess whether each TCR beta V gene segment acted as functional or pseudogenic. Donor age, sex, ethnicity and CMV serostatus were compiled together with the repertoire data. In a later genetic analysis, genome-wide SNP genotypes for about 65% of the roughly 670 donors were used, and that subset was treated as a discovery cohort. All discovery cohort repertoires had been generated using a single sequencing platform. Class I and class II HLA loci were covered by the typing at four-digit resolution. Typing coverage varied by locus: roughly 629-640 donors for A, B, C, DRB1 and DQB1; approximately 520 for DQA1; around 610 for DPA1; approximately 470 for DPB1. A handful of DR-DQ haplotypes were handled as single units for association and clustering because linkage in the cohort was strong. Across some 400 genotyped donors of the cohort, an average of about 240,000 unique TCR beta nucleotide sequences per donor were sequenced, and roughly 17% of those sequences were non-productive.

The research as a whole found: Strong co-occurrence of HLA alleles, especially DR and DQ, made assigning TCR associations to individual alleles difficult. The only immune exposure information available for the cohort was CMV serostatus. A later genetic analysis reported fewer N-insertions in productive TCRs among donors in an Asian-associated ancestry cluster than the approximately 700-donor mean. A later analysis found that most CMV-associated TCR beta chains appeared HLA-restricted, with HLA associations seemingly driven largely by CMV exposure. HLA typing was unavailable for some donors at each locus, so association tests used only the typed subset. Correlated functional status among segregating V segments might reflect linkage disequilibrium, but an unknown experimental factor could not be ruled out. A cluster of highly shared sequence variants was judged likely to represent a technical artifact of the sequencing pipeline. Only TCR beta chains were sequenced in this cohort, and the absence of alpha or paired-chain data limited detectable features. Several of the top co-occurrence clusters appeared to be linked to parvovirus B19, influenza, CMV and Epstein-Barr virus, according to a later analysis. Because counts were too low, approximately 18 rarely observed V segments, including chromosome 9 orphons, were excluded from the earlier analysis of around 590 of the donors. Some IMGT-functional V segments, including TRBV6-2 and TRBV6-3, could not be told apart with the 87-base-pair reads, so those segments were excluded. Specific HLA alleles were associated with 15,000 to 20,000 TCR beta sequences at a false discovery rate of 0.05 in a later analysis. A further reported finding was that TCR beta sequences accurately predicted the HLA-A and HLA-B alleles for most subjects in the first cohort. Roughly uniform sequencing depth across donors was assumed in presence/absence analyses, although this assumption may not hold. An association between a missense DCLRE1C variant and V-gene and J-gene trimming of TCR beta chains was found in a later genetic analysis and replicated in an independent cohort. In an earlier analysis of several hundred of the donors, most TCR beta V segments were observed in productive rearrangements about 87% or about 30% of the time, broadly matching IMGT annotations. Cytomegalovirus status was reported to be diagnosed by the classifier with high specificity and sensitivity in both the original and validation cohorts. The authors suggested that the approach could potentially be generalized to other disease states and immunological phenotypes. Compared with equally common non-associated chains, HLA-associated TCR beta chains in a later analysis were more clonally expanded and had lower generation probabilities. Across donors, most TCR sequences were observed very rarely, whereas some public TCRs were present in many individuals. A few of the identified cytomegalovirus-associated TCR beta chains were confirmed in vitro to be specific for cytomegalovirus antigens. The study gave a list of 150 to 200 TCR beta chains associated with cytomegalovirus. A later analysis found that TCR association rates varied across HLA loci, with DRB1 alleles showing the most associated TCRs and HLA-C alleles the fewest.

The junction shows trimming of 0 bases on V and 5 bases on J, plus 3 bases between the germline ends. Reading from cysteine to phenylalanine, the CDR3 counts 12 amino acids. The CDR3 DNA has 36 bases and is translated from base 1. Via the germline V gene, CDR1 is SGHRS and CDR2 YFSETQ. The cohort consisted of approximately 670 healthy bone marrow donors. At the time of sampling, every cohort member was nominally healthy, though immune exposures that went unrecorded were likely present. The donor was CMV seropositive and was included in the group of 300 or so seropositive cohort members. Each donor provided a peripheral blood sample, and peripheral blood mononuclear cells were used for TCR beta sequencing. The Qiagen DNeasy Blood Extraction Kit was used to extract genomic DNA from the blood cell samples.

Recombination joined TRBV5-1 with TRBJ2-1; no D segment can be confidently identified. The sample comprised PBMCs. This clonotype was sampled from a man aged 30 to 39 in good health and CMV-seropositive. The DNA reads as follows: TGCGCCAGCAGCTTGGCGGACAATGAGCAGTTCTTC. Translated, it gives CASSLADNEQFF.